These 17 T cell receptor beta chains were sequenced from one sample in a study of T-cell memory formation after mild COVID-19. TCRdb analysed the 5' RACE reads with MiXCR anew, one entry per CDR3 protein. The sample has about 270,000 distinct CDR3 sequences, about 16% seen once. Sequenced input: PBMCs or a T cell subset sorted from them (not recorded which). The receptors were sampled from an adult woman who had mild COVID-19 (a few samples of this study predate the infection). Cell type and time point are not known.

The rearrangement links TRBV15 to TRBJ1-5; 8 bases are shared with TRBD1. Germline CDR1 is LNHNV and CDR2 is YYDKDF (reference sequence). The CDR3 length is 16 residues. The trim removed 9 bases at V and 7 bases at J, leaving 17 bases unmatched. The CDR3 is CATSDRDRRGRQPQHF. The CDR3 nucleotides read TGTGCCACTTCGGACCGGGACAGGAGAGGACGCCAGCCCCAGCATTTT. The variable domain in full, completed from reference TRBV15 and TRBJ1-5, reads DAMVIQNPRYQVTQFGKPVTLSCSQTLNHNVMYWYQQKSSQAPKLLFHYYDKDFNNEADTPDNFQSRRPNTSFCFLDIRSPGLGDTAMYLCATSDRDRRGRQPQHFGDGTRLSIL.

This clonotype has just a few counts. J is TRBJ2-3 and V is TRBV6-2 or TRBV6-3, with 9 bases aligning to TRBD2. The CDR3 consists of 14 residues. Germline CDR1 is MNHEY and CDR2 is SVGEGT. The ends lost 4 bases at V and 11 bases at J; junction bases unmatched: 10. For the CDR3, the DNA is TGTGCCAGCAGTTTGGGCGGGGGGGCCGCTGAGCAGTATTTT. Its translation: CASSLGGGAAEQYF.

This clonotype showed up many times. The rearrangement links TRBV7-9 to TRBJ2-2; 8 bases align to TRBD1. The germline V gene has CDR1 SEHNR and CDR2 FQNEAQ (reference sequence). The J segment lost 4 bases and the V segment lost 5 bases, leaving 6 bases of the junction unmatched. This CDR3 comprises 15 residues. The CDR3 sequence is CASSQGQGPTGELFF. The CDR3 DNA reads as TGTGCCAGCAGCCAAGGACAGGGACCCACCGGGGAGCTGTTTTTT.

The chain carries TRBV7-2 and TRBJ1-2, with D unresolved. Germline V gene sequence: CDR1 SGHTA, CDR2 FQGNSA. The CDR3 spans 14 residues. Trimming removed 5 bases from V and 8 bases from J, with 18 bases in between. The CDR3 sequence: CASSVVTPGNGYTF. The CDR3 coding sequence is TGTGCCAGCAGCGTCGTGACTCCGGGGAACGGCTACACCTTC.

This chain links TRBV5-1 with TRBJ2-2; D call uncertain. The CDR3 runs to 16 residues. Germline V CDR1 and CDR2: SGHRS, YFSETQ. Trimming removed 0 bases at V and 1 base at J, with 10 bases between. CDR3 sequence reads: CASSLEARKNTGELFF. The CDR3 DNA follows: TGCGCCAGCAGCTTGGAGGCTAGGAAGAACACCGGGGAGCTGTTTTTT.

This clonotype was seen many times. The chain uses TRBV15 and TRBJ2-5; 7 nucleotides agree with TRBD1. The CDR3 is 17 residues long. Trimming removed 5 bases from V and 3 bases from J; junction bases left unmatched: 15. Per the germline V gene, CDR1 is LNHNV and CDR2 is YYDKDF (reference sequence). The CDR3 here is CATSSRKGTTGKETQYF. CDR3 nucleotide sequence: TGTGCCACCAGCTCCCGAAAAGGGACGACAGGGAAAGAGACCCAGTACTTC.

This clonotype was recorded a few times. This rearrangement joins TRBV18 to TRBJ1-2, with a weak D call TRBD1 (6 bases). CDR1 is KGHSH, CDR2 LQKENI, per germline. This CDR3 spans 13 amino acids. V lost 3 bases, J lost 8 bases, and 13 bases lay in between. CDR3 sequence (DNA): TGTGCCAGCTCACCTGATACAGGGAGGGGCTACACCTTC. It yields the protein CASSPDTGRGYTF.

This clonotype has more than one count but fewer than ten. The chain combines TRBV5-4 with TRBJ2-7; 8 bases fit TRBD1. The V gene's germline CDR1 is SGHNT and CDR2 YYREEE (reference sequence). The CDR3 loop spans 16 amino acids. With V trimmed by 0 bases and J by 1 base, 6 bases remained unmatched. The CDR3 protein is CASSLGGTGPSYEQYF. DNA of the CDR3: TGTGCCAGCAGCTTGGGTGGGACAGGACCTTCCTACGAGCAGTACTTC.

This clonotype was detected only a few times. V usage is TRBV6-1 and J usage is TRBJ1-2, with D perhaps matching TRBD1 (5 bases). The V end lost 1 base, the J end lost 5 bases, and 14 bases lay between the germline ends. Looked up from germline, CDR1 is MNHNS and CDR2 is SASEGT. The CDR3 runs to 15 residues. CDR3 sequence: CASSEEPGTWYGYTF. CDR3 sequence (DNA): TGTGCCAGCAGTGAAGAACCGGGGACTTGGTATGGCTACACCTTC.

The chain carries TRBV6-1 and TRBJ2-1, with TRBD2 matching over 11 bases. V lost 2 bases and J lost 3; bases outside the gene matches: 9. CDR1 and CDR2 (germline): MNHNS, SASEGT. The CDR3 length is 18 residues. CDR3 nucleotides: TGTGCCAGCAGTGAATGGGTCCCCGGGACTAGCGGCTACAATGAGCAGTTCTTC. Translating gives CASSEWVPGTSGYNEQFF.

This clonotype was recorded many times. V gene TRBV24-1 combines with J gene TRBJ2-2; D is ambiguous. Germline-derived CDR1 and CDR2 are KGHDR and SFDVKD. V lost 3 bases and J lost 9, with 13 bases in between. The CDR3 totals 14 residues. The CDR3 region has the DNA TGTGCCACCAGTGATGGCAGAGAACACCGGGAGCTGTTTTTT. This encodes CATSDGREHRELFF.

This chain uses TRBV7-2 with TRBJ1-2; D is possibly TRBD1 (5 bases). Germline V gene sequence: CDR1 SGHTA, CDR2 FQGNSA. The CDR3 contains 16 residues. V was pared by 1 base and J by 2 bases, with 14 bases between. The CDR3 protein is CASSLVWGGSNYGYTF. The CDR3 nucleotides read TGTGCCAGCAGCTTAGTGTGGGGGGGGAGCAACTATGGCTACACCTTC.

This clonotype was picked up a small number of times. V usage is TRBV2 and J usage is TRBJ1-1; maybe TRBD1 (6 bases). V was clipped by 6 bases and J by 10 bases, with 15 bases between them. Germline lookup yields CDR1 SNHLY and CDR2 FYNNEI. This CDR3 is built from 12 residues. The CDR3 region has the DNA TGTGCCAGCAGGCTACAGGGACGGGGAGCTTTCTTT. Translation gives CASRLQGRGAFF.

CDR3 in amino acids: CASSYNWPTEAFF. Written as DNA, the CDR3 is TGCGCCAGCAGCTACAACTGGCCCACTGAAGCTTTCTTT. This chain links TRBV5-1 with TRBJ1-1; D not resolved. The CDR3 is made up of 13 amino acids. The germline V gene encodes CDR1 SGHRS and CDR2 YFSETQ. V was cut by 3 bases and J by 4 bases, with 10 bases left in between.

This clonotype was counted between two and nine times. The chain couples TRBV4-1 to TRBJ2-5; unclear D gene. Germline loops: CDR1 MGHRA, CDR2 YSYEKL. The CDR3 sequence is 13 residues long. The V and J ends lost 2 bases and 4 bases respectively, with 8 bases between them. CDR3 nucleotide sequence: TGCGCCAGCAGCCAACTCAGAGGAGAGACCCAGTACTTC. Its protein product is CASSQLRGETQYF.

Ten or more counts support this clonotype. This rearrangement joins TRBV2 to TRBJ2-3; tentatively, D is TRBD2 (6 bases). Trimming took off 6 bases at V and 6 bases at J, with 10 bases between the two ends. Germline CDR1 reads SNHLY; CDR2 reads FYNNEI. The CDR3 is made up of 12 amino acids. As DNA, the CDR3 is TGTGCCAGCAGGGTACTAGCCGATACGCAGTATTTT. It codes for CASRVLADTQYF.

In this sample, this clonotype turned up a few times. V is TRBV12-3 or TRBV12-4 and J is TRBJ2-6, with 8 bases lining up with TRBD1. After removal of 2 bases from V and 3 bases from J, the junction contained 3 bases not matched to a gene. The CDR3 is 16 amino acids. CDR3 sequence reads: CASSLNRGFGANVLTF. The CDR3 nucleotides are TGTGCCAGCAGTTTAAACAGGGGGTTTGGGGCCAACGTCCTGACTTTC.